These T cell receptor beta chains were read from a single sample in a study of blood T cell repertoires in COVID-19. Profiled with immunoSEQ multiplex PCR; TCRdb holds only in-frame clones, not every one. The top ten hold 5.5% to 6% of the sample, which has 310,000 or so clones, about 85% seen once. Input material: PBMCs or T cells enriched from blood (not recorded which). The receptors were gathered from a woman aged 25 to 39 who had recovered from COVID-19. The CDR3 runs from the conserved cysteine through the conserved F or W. The order of the fields is D gene, J gene, clone size, V gene, CDR3 protein, CDR3 DNA. A D gene is named only where the DNA matches it firmly. Only part of the rows carry a size: once, few, many, or a class if the clone is expanded.

TRBD1 | TRBJ1-2 | once | TRBV19 | CASSIDRANGYTF | TGTGCCAGTAGTATCGACAGGGCTAATGGCTACACCTTC
. | TRBJ1-1 | . | TRBV7-2 | CASSSLTGASEAFF | TGTGCCAGCAGCTCATTGACAGGAGCCTCTGAAGCTTTCTTT
TRBD1 | TRBJ1-1 | . | TRBV5-4 | CASSESDRATEAFF | TGTGCCAGCAGCGAATCGGACAGGGCCACTGAAGCTTTCTTT
. | TRBJ2-7 | . | TRBV10-2 | CASSDGGPYEQYF | TGCGCCAGCTCTGATGGAGGGCCCTACGAGCAGTACTTC
. | TRBJ2-7 | . | TRBV18 | CASSRLPSGARYEQYF | TGTGCCAGCTCACGGCTCCCCTCAGGGGCGCGATACGAGCAGTACTTC
. | TRBJ1-1 | . | TRBV7-2 | CASSLSGMNTEAFF | TGTGCCAGCAGCTTATCAGGGATGAACACTGAAGCTTTCTTT
. | TRBJ1-1 | . | TRBV6-5 | CASRPPRAPGTEAFF | TGTGCCAGCAGGCCTCCGCGGGCCCCGGGCACTGAAGCTTTCTTT
TRBD1 | TRBJ2-3 | . | TRBV24-1 | CATSDGGTGVTDTQYF | TGTGCCACCAGTGACGGCGGGACAGGGGTCACAGATACGCAGTATTTT
. | TRBJ1-3 | . | TRBV7-2 | CASTMGGSGNTIYF | TGTGCCAGCACCATGGGGGGTTCCGGAAACACCATATATTTT
TRBD1 | TRBJ2-7 | once | TRBV11-2 | CASSPGRTGDSFYEQYF | TGTGCCAGCAGCCCGGGGAGAACAGGGGACAGCTTCTACGAGCAGTACTTC
. | TRBJ2-1 | once | TRBV30 | CAWMRTGGEQFF | TGTGCCTGGATGCGGACAGGAGGGGAGCAGTTCTTC
. | TRBJ1-2 | . | TRBV3-1/TRBV3-2 | CASSQEGQSYGYTF | TGTGCCAGCAGCCAAGAAGGACAGAGCTATGGCTACACCTTC
. | TRBJ1-4 | . | TRBV27 | CASSSSSLGRGGEKLFF | TGTGCCAGCAGTTCGTCCTCCCTTGGGAGAGGGGGTGAAAAACTGTTTTTT
TRBD2 | TRBJ2-7 | . | TRBV5-6 | CASSAGGRPYEQYF | TGTGCCAGCAGTGCGGGGGGGAGACCCTACGAGCAGTACTTC
. | TRBJ1-1 | . | TRBV7-9 | CASIPSGAPNTEAFF | TGTGCCAGCATCCCGAGCGGGGCACCGAACACTGAAGCTTTCTTT
. | TRBJ2-1 | . | TRBV6-2/TRBV6-3 | CASSSDNEQFF | TGTGCCAGCAGCTCCGACAATGAGCAGTTCTTC
. | TRBJ1-3 | . | TRBV12-2 | CASRIREGDTIYF | TGTGCAAGTCGCATCCGGGAGGGAGACACCATATATTTT
TRBD1 | TRBJ2-1 | . | TRBV24-1 | CATSGGQNYNEQFF | TGTGCCACCAGTGGGGGACAGAACTACAATGAGCAGTTCTTC
. | TRBJ1-1 | . | TRBV5-1 | CASSPQGWNTEAFF | TGCGCCAGCAGCCCGCAGGGGTGGAACACTGAAGCTTTCTTT
TRBD1 | TRBJ1-4 | . | TRBV7-2 | CASSPGGRPNEKLFF | TGTGCCAGCAGCCCAGGGGGGCGGCCTAATGAAAAACTGTTTTTT
TRBD1 | TRBJ2-7 | . | TRBV19 | CASSISRGTFYEQYF | TGTGCCAGTAGTATTTCCAGGGGGACCTTCTACGAGCAGTACTTC
TRBD1 | TRBJ1-2 | once | TRBV11-2 | CASSQAGGSGYTF | TGTGCCAGCAGCCAAGCAGGGGGCTCTGGCTACACCTTC
TRBD2 | TRBJ2-3 | . | TRBV10-3 | CAISESWRGGEATQYF | TGTGCCATCAGTGAGTCTTGGCGGGGGGGAGAAGCTACGCAGTATTTT
. | TRBJ2-7 | . | TRBV21-1 | CASSGPGQGISYEQYF | TGTGCCAGCAGCGGCCCGGGACAGGGGATTTCCTACGAGCAGTACTTC
TRBD1 | TRBJ1-2 | . | TRBV9 | CASSVGGRGHGGYTF | TGTGCCAGCAGCGTAGGTGGCAGGGGGCATGGTGGCTACACCTTC
TRBD2 | TRBJ2-3 | . | TRBV11-2 | CASSLALLAGGSTDTQYF | TGTGCCAGCAGCTTAGCCCTCCTAGCGGGGGGGAGCACAGATACGCAGTATTTT
TRBD2 | TRBJ2-1 | . | TRBV10-1 | CASSESVAGGRNEQFF | TGCGCCAGCAGTGAGTCGGTAGCGGGGGGGAGGAATGAGCAGTTCTTC
. | TRBJ1-5 | . | TRBV4-2 | CASSQESGSAQHF | TGTGCCAGCAGCCAAGAATCGGGTTCGGCCCAGCATTTT
. | TRBJ2-7 | . | TRBV10-3 | CAISVDTGGGYEQYF | TGTGCCATCAGTGTTGATACAGGGGGGGGCTACGAGCAGTACTTC
TRBD1 | TRBJ1-2 | . | TRBV30 | CAWSAQTGTHGYTF | TGTGCCTGGAGTGCCCAGACAGGGACCCATGGCTACACCTTC
TRBD2 | TRBJ2-1 | . | TRBV7-2 | CASIQRTSGGLTYNEQFF | TGTGCCAGCATACAAAGGACTAGCGGGGGGCTGACCTACAATGAGCAGTTCTTC
TRBD1 | TRBJ1-6 | . | TRBV18 | CASSASGQGGSYNSPLHF | TGTGCCAGCTCAGCATCCGGACAGGGGGGATCCTATAATTCACCCCTCCACTTT
. | TRBJ1-3 | . | TRBV12-3/TRBV12-4 | CASSLAQSHTIYF | TGTGCCAGCAGCTTGGCACAGAGTCACACCATATATTTT
. | TRBJ1-4 | . | TRBV9 | CASSVGQAGEKLFF | TGTGCCAGCAGCGTAGGACAGGCGGGTGAAAAACTGTTTTTT
TRBD1 | TRBJ1-2 | . | TRBV29-1 | CSVGTRTQGEGYTF | TGCAGCGTTGGTACGCGGACCCAGGGGGAAGGCTACACCTTC
. | TRBJ1-2 | . | TRBV7-8 | CASSLGSGTFGYGYTF | TGTGCCAGCAGCCTAGGCTCCGGGACATTTGGCTATGGCTACACCTTC